Shown below are 28 T cell receptor beta chains from a single sample sequenced in a study of post-analysis software for immune sequencing data. Unique-molecular-identifier-tagged TCR beta cDNA libraries were used. TCRdb re-derived calls from the PCR reads in MiXCR, one entry per CDR3 protein. The data contain a few hundred thousand distinct CDR3 sequences, 30% to 40% of them singletons. General study results and limits: Patients carried several TRBV segments more frequently than controls did, and TRBV5-6, TRBV5-1 and TRBV20-1 were among them.

Antigen specificity for these receptors is unknown. Sequencing used blood. The receptors stem from a girl aged 2-17 years with multiple sclerosis.

A note on this clonotype: Sequence at one end of the junction differs from germline and may be a read error. For the CDR3, the DNA is TGCGACAGCAGCCCCGAGTGGGGCGGGAGTGAGCAGTACTTC. Translation: CDSSPEWGGSEQYF. The chain recombines TRBV5-1 with TRBJ2-5; TRBD2 matches 7 bases. CDR3 length: 14 amino acids. Germline CDR1 SGHRS, CDR2 YFSETQ.

The chain combines TRBV4-1 with TRBJ1-1; D ambiguous. The CDR3 spans 15 residues. Germline CDR1 and CDR2: MGHRA and YSYEKL. Trimming took off 0 bases at V and 3 bases at J, with 11 bases between the two ends. CDR3 sequence: CASSQEGGRDTEAFF. The CDR3 nucleotides are TGCGCCAGCAGCCAAGAAGGAGGTCGAGACACTGAAGCTTTCTTT.

The J gene is TRBJ2-4, the V gene TRBV7-9; D is unclear. Between the trimmed V and J ends, which lost 2 bases and 0 bases, there was a span of 11 bases. The germline V gene has CDR1 SEHNR and CDR2 FQNEAQ (reference sequence). CDR3 length: 16 amino acids. The CDR3 nucleotides are TGTGCCAGCAGCTTACATAGCTTAATAGCCAAAAACATTCAGTACTTC. Translated, it gives CASSLHSLIAKNIQYF.

Note on this clonotype: A read error may be the cause here, since a much bigger clone is one base away. The genes are TRBV4-1 and TRBJ2-1; TRBD2 agrees at 10 bases. CDR1 is MGHRA and CDR2 is YSYEKL in the germline V gene. V trimming: 4 bases; J trimming: 13 bases; junction bases outside the gene matches: 13. This CDR3 has 15 amino acids. The CDR3 loop is CASSPLAGAGETQFF. The CDR3 DNA reads as TGCGCCAGCAGCCCCCTAGCGGGGGCGGGAGAGACCCAGTTCTTC.

The chain links TRBV6-1 to TRBJ2-3, with TRBD1 matching over 9 bases. V shed 6 bases and J 0 bases; nucleotides not matched to a gene: 4. This CDR3 spans 15 amino acids. The germline CDR1 and CDR2 sequences are MNHNS and SASEGT. The CDR3 here is CASRADRGSTDTQYF. CDR3 in DNA: TGTGCCAGCAGGGCGGACAGGGGCAGCACAGATACGCAGTATTTT.

This clonotype was counted between two and nine times. In DNA form, the CDR3 reads TGCAGTGCTAGAACCGGGGGCAAGCAGTACTTC. This sequence encodes CSARTGGKQYF. This rearrangement joins TRBV20-1 to TRBJ2-5; perhaps D is TRBD1 or TRBD2 (6 bases each). CDR3 length equals 11 residues. The germline CDR1 and CDR2 sequences are DFQATT and SNEGSKA (reference sequence). Trimming removed 2 bases from V and 11 bases from J, with 12 bases in between.

The table lists this clonotype with a few counts. The rearrangement uses TRBV18 and TRBJ2-4, with D unclear. This CDR3 region has 16 residues. Per germline, CDR1 KGHSH and CDR2 LQKENI. The V gene lost 2 bases and the J gene lost 0 bases, with 11 bases spanning the gap. CDR3 region: CASSPVATLAKNIQYF. CDR3 DNA sequence: TGTGCCAGCTCACCAGTGGCCACCTTAGCCAAAAACATTCAGTACTTC.

The chain uses TRBV6-6 and TRBJ1-4; 9 positions agree with TRBD1. CDR1 is MNHNY and CDR2 is SVGAGI in the germline V gene (reference sequence). The V gene end was trimmed by 6 bases and the J gene end by 10 bases; junction bases not matched to a gene: 9. The length of the CDR3 is 14 residues. DNA of the CDR3: TGTGCCAGCAGACCCCAAACGACAGGGGGAAAACTGTTTTTT. It encodes CASRPQTTGGKLFF.

This rearrangement joins TRBV20-1 to TRBJ2-5; 8 bases match TRBD2. The germline V gene has CDR1 DFQATT and CDR2 SNEGSKA (reference sequence). The CDR3 covers 14 residues. The trim removed 3 bases at V and 5 bases at J, leaving 8 bases unmatched. CDR3 loop: CSASGGARRETQYF. DNA of the CDR3: TGCAGTGCTAGCGGGGGGGCTCGACGGGAGACCCAGTACTTC.

This clonotype was detected a few times. V and J are TRBV16 and TRBJ1-5; D gene unclear. CDR3 length: 15 amino acids. Germline V gene data show CDR1 as KGHSY and CDR2 as FQNENV. Trimming stripped 4 bases from V and 2 bases from J, with 12 bases between. The CDR3 reads CASSPGFHGNQPQHF. CDR3 in DNA: TGTGCCAGCAGCCCTGGCTTCCACGGCAATCAGCCCCAGCATTTT. The whole variable domain, filled in from reference TRBV16 and TRBJ1-5, reads GEEVAQTPKHLVRGEGQKAKLYCAPIKGHSYVFWYQQVLKNEFKFLISFQNENVFDETGMPKERFSAKCLPNSPCSLEIQATKLEDSAVYFCASSPGFHGNQPQHFGDGTRLSIL.

The chain carries TRBV6-6 and TRBJ2-1; possible D gene TRBD1, 7 bases. This CDR3 is built from 15 residues. Germline lookup yields CDR1 MNHNY and CDR2 SVGAGI (reference sequence). V lost 5 bases to trimming and J lost 3 bases, with 14 bases between them. CDR3 in amino acids: CASSKTGDFYNEQFF. In nucleotides, the CDR3 is TGTGCCAGCAGTAAAACAGGGGACTTCTACAATGAGCAGTTCTTC.

This clonotype was seen a handful of times. V gene TRBV7-2 combines with J gene TRBJ2-5, with TRBD2 matching 9 bases. This CDR3 spans 17 amino acids. CDR1 is SGHTA and CDR2 is FQGNSA in the germline V gene. Germline trimming cut 5 bases from V and 2 bases from J; bases unmatched to any gene: 12. Written as DNA, the CDR3 is TGTGCCAGCAGCCCAATGGGAGCGGGGGGCCCTCAAGAGACCCAGTACTTC. Its translation is CASSPMGAGGPQETQYF. Looking up the rest from reference TRBV7-2 and TRBJ2-5 gives the full variable domain: GAGVSQSPSNKVTEKGKDVELRCDPISGHTALYWYRQSLGQGLEFLIYFQGNSAPDKSGLPSDRFSAERTGGSVSTLTIQRTQQEDSAVYLCASSPMGAGGPQETQYFGPGTRLLVL.

This chain links TRBV14 with TRBJ1-2; TRBD1 might be the D (5 bases). V lost 3 bases, J lost 2 bases, and 10 bases lay in between. The CDR3 spans 14 residues. Germline V gene data show CDR1 as SGHDN and CDR2 as FVKESK. CDR3 protein: CASSHHRTNYGYTF. The CDR3 region has the DNA TGTGCCAGCAGCCATCACAGGACGAACTATGGCTACACCTTC.

This clonotype was counted a few times. This sequence joins TRBV9 and TRBJ2-6; perhaps TRBD2 as D (6 bases). The CDR3 length is 17 residues. The germline V and J ends were trimmed by 3 bases and 0 bases, with 13 bases remaining between them. The V gene's germline CDR1 is SGDLS and CDR2 YYNGEE. The CDR3 loop reads CASSGDRGVSGANVLTF. The CDR3, as DNA: TGTGCCAGCAGCGGGGACCGCGGGGTCTCTGGGGCCAACGTCCTGACTTTC.

This clonotype appeared a few times. The chain carries TRBV6-6 and TRBJ1-2, with 7 bases fitting TRBD1. V lost 6 bases, J lost 4 bases, and 11 bases stayed unmatched. Germline CDR1 and CDR2: MNHNY and SVGAGI (reference sequence). This CDR3 comprises 15 residues. As DNA, the CDR3 is TGTGCCAGCAGCCTCTACCAGGGGGATGTCTATGGCTACACCTTC. Translated: CASSLYQGDVYGYTF.

V and J are TRBV6-1 and TRBJ1-5, with D possibly matching TRBD1 (5 bases). From germline, CDR1 is MNHNS and CDR2 SASEGT. The CDR3 sequence is 15 residues long. V lost 1 base and J 4 bases, leaving 11 bases between the germline ends. The CDR3 protein is CASSEVSTANQPQHF. In DNA, the CDR3 is TGTGCCAGCAGTGAAGTTTCGACAGCAAATCAGCCCCAGCATTTT.

This chain's CDR3 is CASSPPVVAGELFF. CDR3 DNA sequence: TGTGCCAGCAGTCCCCCCGTGGTAGCCGGGGAGCTGTTTTTT. The chain employs TRBV12-3 or TRBV12-4 and TRBJ2-2; the D is unclear. V shed 5 bases and J shed 6 bases, with 13 bases lying between them. The CDR3 is 14 residues long.

The rearrangement joins TRBV12-3 or TRBV12-4 to TRBJ1-1; D is possibly TRBD1 (6 bases). V was clipped by 5 bases and J by 4 bases, with 14 bases between them. This CDR3 spans 14 amino acids. The CDR3 here is CASSPLVGATEAFF. CDR3 coding DNA: TGTGCCAGCAGTCCCCTCGTGGGGGCCACTGAAGCTTTCTTT.

As DNA, the CDR3 is TGCAGTGCTAGGACAGGGTCGGATGGCTACACCTTC. Translated: CSARTGSDGYTF. The chain is built from TRBV20-1 and TRBJ1-2; 7 bases agree with TRBD1. Trimming cost V 3 bases and J 6 bases; bases outside gene matches: 4. The CDR3 totals 12 residues. Per germline, CDR1 DFQATT and CDR2 SNEGSKA (reference sequence).

This clonotype was picked up a small number of times. This chain joins TRBV20-1 and TRBJ2-1; 9 positions match TRBD2. CDR3 length: 18 residues. In germline, CDR1 is DFQATT, CDR2 SNEGSKA (reference sequence). After removal of 3 bases from V and 1 base from J, the junction contained 13 bases not matched to a gene. The CDR3 bases are TGCAGTGCTAGCCCCGCTTTAATAGCGGGGGTGTCCTACAATGAGCAGTTCTTC. This sequence encodes CSASPALIAGVSYNEQFF.

J is TRBJ2-5 and V is TRBV5-1, with 7 bases aligning to TRBD2. The V segment lost 0 bases and the J segment 2 bases; nucleotides outside the gene matches: 7. This CDR3 has 16 amino acids. Germline V gives CDR1 SGHRS, CDR2 YFSETQ. The CDR3 nucleotides are TGCGCCAGCAGCTTGGCAAGCGGGACCCAGCAAGAGACCCAGTACTTC. It is translated as CASSLASGTQQETQYF. The complete variable domain, with remaining parts taken from reference TRBV5-1 and TRBJ2-5, reads KAGVTQTPRYLIKTRGQQVTLSCSPISGHRSVSWYQQTPGQGLQFLFEYFSETQRNKGNFPGRFSGRQFSNSRSEMNVSTLELGDSALYLCASSLASGTQQETQYFGPGTRLLVL.

The V call is TRBV6-1, the J call TRBJ2-5; D not certain. The J call is doubtful: the DNA matches TRBJ2-7 better. The CDR3 runs to 15 residues. CDR1 is MNHNS and CDR2 is SASEGT in the germline V gene. CDR3 sequence (DNA): TGTGCCAGCAGTGAAGTAAAGTTGTTGGGATACGAGCAGTACTTC. Translating it yields CASSEVKLLGYEQYF.

This clonotype was detected many times. The rearrangement links TRBV12-3 or TRBV12-4 to TRBJ2-1, with D possibly TRBD1 on 6 matching bases. The germline V and J ends were trimmed by 4 bases and 9 bases, with 13 bases remaining between them. This CDR3 region has 13 residues. CDR3 protein: CASSSRQDGEQFF. CDR3 coding DNA: TGTGCCAGCAGTTCCCGACAGGATGGTGAGCAGTTCTTC.

This clonotype was seen only a few times. The J gene is TRBJ1-4, the V gene TRBV12-3 or TRBV12-4; no clear D gene. Between the trimmed V and J ends, which lost 4 bases and 8 bases, there was a span of 20 bases. CDR3 size: 16 residues. CDR3 sequence: CASSYRVGEEGEKLFF. Written as DNA, the CDR3 is TGTGCCAGCAGTTACCGGGTCGGGGAAGAGGGCGAAAAACTGTTTTTT.

The V call is TRBV20-1, the J call TRBJ2-3; TRBD2 matches 13 bases. Germline CDR1 is DFQATT and CDR2 is SNEGSKA (reference sequence). The CDR3 covers 18 residues. Germline trimming cut 0 bases from V and 6 bases from J; bases unmatched to any gene: 12. The CDR3 region is CSARDPTSGGAIVDTQYF. CDR3 DNA: TGCAGTGCTAGAGATCCTACTAGCGGGGGGGCAATTGTGGATACGCAGTATTTT.

V gene TRBV6-5 combines with J gene TRBJ2-1; TRBD2 matches at 11 bases. V was clipped by 0 bases and J by 2 bases; unmatched bases: 3. There are 17 residues in the CDR3. Germline CDR1 and CDR2: MNHEY and SVGAGI. The CDR3 bases are TGTGCCAGCAGTTACTCGATACTAGCGGGGGCCTACAATGAGCAGTTCTTC. Its protein product is CASSYSILAGAYNEQFF.

The chain combines TRBV11-2 with TRBJ2-7; TRBD1 is a possible D gene (5 bases). The end of the DNA is better explained by TRBJ2-4, so the J call may be wrong. The CDR3 extends over 14 amino acids. Germline V gives CDR1 SGHAT, CDR2 FQNNGV. In DNA form, the CDR3 reads TGTGCCAGCAGCGCGCCTAGGGGTGGAAACATTCAGTACTTC. Translated: CASSAPRGGNIQYF.

This clonotype has ten or more counts. The chain recombines TRBV12-3 or TRBV12-4 with TRBJ1-2; no clear D. V was shortened by 7 bases and J by 4 bases, with 13 bases between the two germline ends. CDR3 length equals 13 residues. CDR3 nucleotides: TGTGCCAGCAAATTAGGACCGAGCTATGGCTACACCTTC. This sequence encodes CASKLGPSYGYTF.